One TCR beta chain is described in this entry. What it binds is not known. The source of the sample is a study of OX40 agonist ivuxolimab in advanced cancers. Study context: Three dose-escalation patients had partial responses: one with hepatocellular carcinoma and two with cutaneous melanoma. General study results and limits: The CD4+ and CD8+ T cells in the blood had expanded clonally by week 6 at 0.1 to 3.0 mg/kg.

V was shortened by 5 bases and J by 6 bases, with 8 bases between the two germline ends. This CDR3 has 12 residues. The germline CDR1 and CDR2 sequences are MDHEN and SYDVKM. Generated by immunoSEQ multiplex PCR, the TCRdb table keeps only in-frame clones and is missing some. The sample has some 60,000 clones; roughly nine tenths are singletons. This sample comprised CD4+ or CD8+ T cells sorted from blood, obtained in a trial of the OX40 agonist ivuxolimab. V is TRBV28 and J is TRBJ1-5; D gene uncertain. The clonotype comes from an adult with an advanced solid tumor such as melanoma, head and neck, liver or kidney cancer. CDR3 sequence: CASSIDLQPQHF. DNA for the CDR3: TGTGCCAGCAGTATCGATCTTCAGCCCCAGCATTTT. The complete variable domain, with remaining parts taken from reference TRBV28 and TRBJ1-5, reads DVKVTQSSRYLVKRTGEKVFLECVQDMDHENMFWYRQDPGLGLRLIYFSYDVKMKEKGDIPEGYSVSREKKERFSLILESASTNQTSMYLCASSIDLQPQHFGDGTRLSIL.